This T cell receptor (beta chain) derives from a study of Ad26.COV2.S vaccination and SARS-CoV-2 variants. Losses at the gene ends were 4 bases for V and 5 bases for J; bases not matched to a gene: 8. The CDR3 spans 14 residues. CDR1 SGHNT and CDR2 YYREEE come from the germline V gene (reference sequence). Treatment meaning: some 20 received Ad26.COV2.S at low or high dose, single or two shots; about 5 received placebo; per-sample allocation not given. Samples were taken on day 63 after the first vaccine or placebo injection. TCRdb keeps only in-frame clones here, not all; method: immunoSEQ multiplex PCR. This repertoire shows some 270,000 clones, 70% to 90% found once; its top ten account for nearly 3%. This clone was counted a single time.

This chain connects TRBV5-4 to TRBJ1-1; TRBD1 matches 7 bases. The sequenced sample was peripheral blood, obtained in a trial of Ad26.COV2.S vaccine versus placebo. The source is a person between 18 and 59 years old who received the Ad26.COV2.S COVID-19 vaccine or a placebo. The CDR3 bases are TGTGCCAGCAGCCTCGGGACAGTTGGGACTGAAGCTTTCTTT. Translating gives CASSLGTVGTEAFF.